The 17 T cell receptor beta chains in this list originate from one sample, sequenced in a study of vaccination effects on CD4 cells after COVID-19. Expansion of antigen-specific CD4+ T cells with viral peptide pools was carried out by the ViraFEST assay before sequencing. Around day 10 of culture, CD4+ T cells were separated out. By PCR, the person was confirmed to have had SARS-CoV-2 infection between March and December 2020. The method was immunoSEQ multiplex PCR; TCRdb's version includes in-frame clones alone and lacks a portion of them. The sample carries nearly 45,000 clones, approximately 70% recorded once. These TCRs are of unknown antigen specificity. The sequences come from CD4+ T cells from PBMCs cultured with a peptide pool, collected before COVID-19 vaccination. The receptor source for this set is a human donor who had a prior SARS-CoV-2 infection.

The chain couples TRBV3-1 (or the pseudogene TRBV3-2) to TRBJ2-2; D perhaps matches TRBD2 (5 bases). The V and J ends lost 0 bases and 4 bases respectively, with 18 bases between them. CDR1 is LGHDT and CDR2 is YNNKEL in the germline V gene (reference sequence). This CDR3 is built from 18 residues. CDR3 in DNA: TGTGCCAGCAGCCAAGATCTGGGAGCGCCTCCGGGCACCGGGGAGCTGTTTTTT. It specifies CASSQDLGAPPGTGELFF.

The rearrangement uses TRBV6-5 and TRBJ1-6; D possibly corresponds to TRBD1 (6 bases). The V and J ends lost 3 bases and 10 bases respectively, with 13 bases between them. This CDR3 spans 14 amino acids. The germline V gene has CDR1 MNHEY and CDR2 SVGAGI. The CDR3 nucleotides are TGTGCCAGCAGTTATATAGGGGGTGGATCACCCCTCCACTTT. Protein sequence: CASSYIGGGSPLHF.

This chain links TRBV5-6 with TRBJ2-1; no firm D call. CDR3 length: 16 amino acids. With 2 bases removed from V and 0 bases from J, the gap between germline ends came to 12 bases. Germline loops: CDR1 SGHDT, CDR2 YYEEEE. CDR3 nucleotide sequence: TGTGCCAGCAGCTTACCGAGGTTTAGCTCCTACAATGAGCAGTTCTTC. Protein: CASSLPRFSSYNEQFF.

This clone was detected only a few times. This chain connects TRBV5-1 to TRBJ1-1; D is unresolved. Germline-derived CDR1 and CDR2 are SGHRS and YFSETQ. CDR3 size: 16 residues. Trimming shortened V by 4 bases and J by 1 base, and 17 bases separated the two germline ends. In DNA, the CDR3 is TGCGCCAGCAGCCTACTAGCTAGCGGCGGGAACACTGAAGCTTTCTTT. Its translation: CASSLLASGGNTEAFF.

The gene calls are TRBV30 and TRBJ2-1; maybe TRBD2 (6 bases). The V end lost 3 bases, the J end lost 0 bases, and 9 bases lay between the germline ends. The CDR3 covers 14 residues. In germline, CDR1 is GTSNPN, CDR2 SVGIG (reference sequence). The chain's CDR3 is CAWRDYYSYNEQFF. In nucleotides, the CDR3 is TGTGCCTGGAGGGACTACTACTCCTACAATGAGCAGTTCTTC.

This clone was seen a handful of times. The chain carries TRBV5-1 and TRBJ1-2; D is perhaps TRBD1 (5 bases). Germline-derived CDR1 and CDR2 are SGHRS and YFSETQ. The CDR3 consists of 15 residues. V lost 2 bases to trimming and J lost 7 bases, with 18 bases between them. The CDR3 here is CASSFQGVPLSGYTF. The CDR3 DNA reads as TGCGCCAGCAGCTTCCAAGGGGTTCCCCTATCTGGCTACACCTTC. Full variable domain (outside the CDR3, taken from reference TRBV5-1 and TRBJ1-2): KAGVTQTPRYLIKTRGQQVTLSCSPISGHRSVSWYQQTPGQGLQFLFEYFSETQRNKGNFPGRFSGRQFSNSRSEMNVSTLELGDSALYLCASSFQGVPLSGYTFGSGTRLTVV.

V and J are TRBV7-2 and TRBJ2-1, with D possibly TRBD2 on 6 matching bases. The CDR3 length is 15 residues. The V end lost 0 bases, the J end lost 3 bases, and 9 bases lay between the germline ends. Germline V gene lookup returns CDR1 SGHTA and CDR2 FQGNSA. CDR3 bases: TGTGCCAGCAGCTTAGCAAAGACTAGCTACAATGAGCAGTTCTTC. It yields the protein CASSLAKTSYNEQFF.

This clone showed up just a few times. The J gene is TRBJ1-6, the V gene TRBV20-1; D is possibly TRBD1 (6 bases). This CDR3 has 16 amino acids. Germline V gene sequence: CDR1 DFQATT, CDR2 SNEGSKA (reference sequence). V lost 3 bases and J lost 10, with 22 bases in between. For the CDR3, the DNA is TGCAGTGCTAGTGTGCAGGGGATGTATGGTGGGTCACCCCTCCACTTT. Translated, it gives CSASVQGMYGGSPLHF.

The chain employs TRBV2 and TRBJ2-3, with 14 bases matching TRBD2. V lost 8 bases and J lost 4; bases outside the gene matches: 5. CDR1 SNHLY and CDR2 FYNNEI come from the germline V gene. The length of the CDR3 is 15 residues. CDR3 in amino acids: CASGGTSGGPDTQYF. CDR3 nucleotide sequence: TGTGCCAGCGGGGGGACTAGCGGGGGCCCAGATACGCAGTATTTT.

V is TRBV21-1 and J is TRBJ2-5; the D segment call TRBD1 is taken from the table without a DNA check. TRBV21-1 is described as a pseudogene. CDR3 length: 16 residues. CDR3 residues: CASSPRQTGRIRTQYF. As DNA, the CDR3 is TGTGCCAGCAGCCCTCGACAGACAGGGAGGATCAGGACCCAGTACTTC.

The J gene is TRBJ2-3, the V gene TRBV7-2; the D gene is possibly TRBD2 (6 bases). Trimming shortened V by 2 bases and J by 6 bases, and 15 bases separated the two germline ends. The CDR3 covers 15 residues. From germline, CDR1 is SGHTA and CDR2 FQGNSA. The CDR3 sequence: CASSLMGGDPDTQYF. The CDR3 nucleotides read TGTGCCAGCAGCTTAATGGGCGGGGACCCCGATACGCAGTATTTT.

The rearrangement uses TRBV6-5 and TRBJ2-7; 8 nucleotides align to TRBD2. The CDR3 sequence is 13 residues long. Germline CDR1 is MNHEY and CDR2 is SVGAGI. Trimming cost V 5 bases and J 12 bases; bases outside gene matches: 12. DNA of the CDR3: TGTGCCAGCAGTCAACTAGCGGACCTTTTTCGGTACTTC. Its protein product is CASSQLADLFRYF.

V usage is TRBV9 and J usage is TRBJ1-1; no definite D call. Germline V gene sequence: CDR1 SGDLS, CDR2 YYNGEE. The V end lost 0 bases, the J end lost 2 bases, and 5 bases lay between the germline ends. There are 13 residues in the CDR3. This chain's CDR3 is CASSVAFNTEAFF. As DNA, the CDR3 is TGTGCCAGCAGCGTAGCTTTCAACACTGAAGCTTTCTTT.

J is TRBJ2-7 and V is TRBV7-2; tentative D call: TRBD1 (5 bases). The CDR3 totals 12 residues. Germline CDR1 SGHTA, CDR2 FQGNSA. V was clipped by 5 bases and J by 7 bases, with 12 bases between them. Written as DNA, the CDR3 is TGTGCCAGCAGCCCCCTCAACAGGGAGCAGTACTTC. Amino acid sequence: CASSPLNREQYF.

In regard to this clone: The sample holds other DNA sequences that translate to the same CDR3. The CDR3 reads CASSEIAGGNYGYTF. The DNA of the CDR3 is TGTGCCAGCAGTGAAATCGCAGGGGGGAACTATGGCTACACCTTC. The chain has TRBV6-1 and TRBJ1-2, with 7 bases matching TRBD1. The CDR3 loop spans 15 amino acids. In germline, CDR1 is MNHNS, CDR2 SASEGT. J gave up 2 bases and V 2 bases, and 5 bases lay outside the gene matches.

The V and J genes are TRBV14 and TRBJ1-2, with a tentative D call TRBD1 (5 bases). Germline V gene lookup returns CDR1 SGHDN and CDR2 FVKESK. The CDR3 is made up of 16 amino acids. With 1 base removed from V and 4 bases from J, the gap between germline ends came to 16 bases. The DNA for the CDR3 is TGTGCCAGCAGCCAAGTGGGAGGGGCCCTCGGCTATGGCTACACCTTC. Protein sequence: CASSQVGGALGYGYTF.

This clone was recorded once. The chain couples TRBV7-3 to TRBJ2-3; possible D gene TRBD2, 5 bases. Trimming left V 2 bases short and J 9 bases short, with 21 bases between. The CDR3 sequence is 16 residues long. Germline V lookup: CDR1 SGHTA, CDR2 FQGTGA. CDR3 sequence: CASSLEAGSHYYTQYF. The CDR3 nucleotides read TGTGCCAGCAGCTTAGAGGCGGGCTCACATTACTACACGCAGTATTTT.